The rows below give T cell receptor beta chains drawn from one sample of a study of shared T cell receptors in the human thymus. Profiled with immunoSEQ multiplex PCR; TCRdb holds only in-frame clones, not every one. Of about 660,000 clones in the sample, about 90% were seen once. The data also belong to a second study, concerning human thymus T cells.

Material: thymocytes. The origin of the receptors is a boy in the first two years of life with a congenital heart defect. Both conserved end residues are part of each CDR3. A D gene is named only where the DNA matches it firmly. Size is stated for part of the rows, as once, few or many counts, or as a class when the clone is expanded.

TRBJ2-5 | . | . | TRBV21-1 | CASSKVPAGETQYF | TGTGCCAGCAGCAAAGTACCAGCGGGGGAGACCCAGTACTTC
TRBJ2-3 | . | TRBD2 | TRBV7-9 | CASGGSGGATQYF | TGTGCGAGCGGGGGTAGCGGGGGGGCTACGCAGTATTTT
TRBJ1-1 | . | TRBD1 | TRBV5-4 | CASSDTGTGGWTEAFF | TGTGCCAGCAGCGACACCGGGACAGGGGGCTGGACTGAAGCTTTCTTT
TRBJ2-2 | . | . | TRBV27 | CASPPREAGNTGELFF | TGTGCCAGCCCCCCGAGAGAAGCGGGGAACACCGGGGAGCTGTTTTTT
TRBJ2-3 | few | TRBD2 | TRBV11-2 | CASSLALAGGRYTDTQYF | TGTGCCAGCAGCTTAGCATTAGCGGGGGGCCGGTACACAGATACGCAGTATTTT
TRBJ1-2 | . | . | TRBV4-3 | CASSLLRGGDWISYGYTF | TGCGCCAGCAGCCTCCTACGGGGGGGCGATTGGATAAGCTATGGCTACACCTTC
TRBJ2-1 | once | TRBD2 | TRBV19 | CASSSLRAGGQGQFF | TGTGCCAGTAGTAGCCTGCGGGCGGGAGGGCAAGGGCAGTTCTTC
TRBJ2-7 | few | TRBD2 | TRBV4-1 | CASSQDYPLAEVLQYF | TGCGCCAGCAGCCAAGATTACCCACTAGCGGAGGTTTTACAGTACTTC
TRBJ2-7 | . | TRBD2 | TRBV28 | CASTPRGGGFSYEQYF | TGTGCCAGCACCCCCCGCGGGGGAGGGTTCTCCTACGAGCAGTACTTC
TRBJ1-3 | once | . | TRBV4-3 | CASSQYRSGNTIYF | TGCGCCAGCAGCCAGTACAGGTCTGGAAACACCATATATTTT
TRBJ1-5 | . | TRBD1 | TRBV7-2 | CASSSWTGPNQPQHF | TGTGCCAGCAGCTCGTGGACAGGTCCCAATCAGCCCCAGCATTTT
TRBJ1-2 | . | TRBD1 | TRBV12-5 | CASGRDRVSTNYGYTF | TGTGCTAGTGGGCGGGACAGGGTCTCTACTAACTATGGCTACACCTTC
TRBJ2-7 | . | TRBD2 | TRBV7-9 | CASSQAPSGWVYEQYF | TGTGCCAGCAGCCAAGCCCCTAGCGGCTGGGTCTACGAGCAGTACTTC
TRBJ1-3 | . | . | TRBV4-3 | CASSQDLQGAGNTIYF | TGCGCCAGCAGCCAAGATCTTCAAGGGGCTGGAAACACCATATATTTT
TRBJ2-5 | . | TRBD2 | TRBV14 | CASSRTLAGGAETQYF | TGTGCCAGCAGCCGAACCCTAGCGGGGGGAGCGGAGACCCAGTACTTC
TRBJ2-1 | . | TRBD2 | TRBV4-3 | CASSQDIGREGLNEQFF | TGCGCCAGCAGCCAAGATATTGGGCGGGAGGGCCTGAATGAGCAGTTCTTC
TRBJ2-3 | . | TRBD2 | TRBV15 | CATSSHLAGLTDTQYF | TGTGCCACCAGCAGTCATCTAGCGGGATTGACAGATACGCAGTATTTT
TRBJ2-5 | . | . | TRBV15 | CATSTQIRGKETQYF | TGTGCCACCAGCACCCAGATAAGGGGGAAAGAGACCCAGTACTTC
TRBJ2-7 | . | TRBD1 | TRBV19 | CASNKDRGGTEQYF | TGTGCCAGTAATAAGGACAGGGGAGGTACCGAGCAGTACTTC
TRBJ2-7 | . | . | TRBV19 | CASSARQTGTPYEQYF | TGTGCCAGTAGTGCTAGACAAACCGGGACACCCTACGAGCAGTACTTC
TRBJ1-5 | . | . | TRBV27 | CASSLSGLRGSNQPQHF | TGTGCCAGCAGTTTAAGTGGGTTAAGGGGTAGCAATCAGCCCCAGCATTTT
TRBJ2-1 | . | . | TRBV6-1 | CASSDSCSGESSYNEQFF | TGTGCCAGCAGTGACAGTTGCTCGGGGGAGTCCTCCTACAATGAGCAGTTCTTC
TRBJ1-2 | . | TRBD1 | TRBV4-3 | CASSQATGTGARYGYTF | TGCGCCAGCAGCCAAGCCACCGGGACAGGGGCGAGGTATGGCTACACCTTC
TRBJ1-5 | . | TRBD1 | TRBV28 | CASSPPSGTGGNQPQHF | TGTGCCAGCAGTCCGCCGTCCGGGACAGGGGGCAATCAGCCCCAGCATTTT
TRBJ2-7 | . | TRBD1 | TRBV28 | CASSLYRDRGRGGYF | TGTGCCAGCAGTTTATACCGGGACAGGGGGCGCGGTGGGTACTTC
TRBJ2-3 | few | . | TRBV19 | CASRSSGTDTQYF | TGTGCCAGTAGGAGTAGCGGCACAGATACGCAGTATTTT
TRBJ2-7 | . | . | TRBV12-5 | CASGQSGTPGEQYF | TGTGCTAGTGGTCAATCCGGGACACCCGGCGAGCAGTACTTC
TRBJ2-2 | . | . | TRBV7-3 | CASSPRGTGELFF | TGTGCCAGCAGCCCGAGAGGGACCGGGGAGCTGTTTTTT
TRBJ2-3 | . | . | TRBV19 | CASKPRPVWRKDTQYF | TGTGCCTCAAAGCCGCGGCCAGTTTGGAGAAAAGATACGCAGTATTTT
TRBJ2-1 | . | TRBD2 | TRBV25-1 | CASSVNSGRAFEQFF | TGTGCCAGCAGTGTAAACAGCGGGAGGGCCTTCGAGCAGTTCTTC
TRBJ1-5 | . | TRBD1 | TRBV15 | CATSRDSGQRDSNQPQHF | TGTGCCACCAGCAGAGACTCGGGACAGCGAGATAGCAATCAGCCCCAGCATTTT
TRBJ2-1 | . | TRBD2 | TRBV5-6 | CASSLEGTRVSYNEQFF | TGTGCCAGCAGCTTGGAGGGGACTAGAGTCTCCTACAATGAGCAGTTCTTC
TRBJ2-5 | . | TRBD1 | TRBV28 | CASSLEGARKGVSQETQYF | TGTGCCAGCAGTTTAGAGGGGGCCCGGAAAGGGGTATCCCAAGAGACCCAGTACTTC
TRBJ2-2 | . | TRBD1 | TRBV5-1 | CASTPGDRTYTTGELFF | TGCGCCAGCACCCCTGGGGACAGGACTTATACCACCGGGGAGCTGTTTTTT
TRBJ2-7 | . | . | TRBV9 | CASSTGPTYEQYF | TGTGCCAGCAGCACAGGACCGACCTACGAGCAGTACTTC
TRBJ2-3 | . | . | TRBV4-3 | CASSQDRPPMRVGADTQYF | TGCGCCAGCAGCCAAGATCGGCCCCCGATGCGGGTCGGTGCAGATACGCAGTATTTT
TRBJ1-1 | . | . | TRBV2 | CASESGTEAFF | TGTGCCAGCGAGAGTGGTACTGAAGCTTTCTTT
TRBJ1-2 | . | TRBD1 | TRBV6-5 | CASSKSGGSGYTF | TGTGCCAGCAGTAAGTCAGGGGGCAGTGGCTACACCTTC
TRBJ2-2 | . | TRBD1 | TRBV2 | CASSDLGDSLLTGELFF | TGTGCCAGCAGTGACCTGGGGGACAGCCTTCTCACCGGGGAGCTGTTTTTT
TRBJ1-6 | once | . | TRBV5-1 | CASKDSQGSYNSPLHF | TGCGCCAGCAAGGACAGCCAAGGCTCCTATAATTCACCCCTCCACTTT
TRBJ1-6 | . | . | TRBV2 | CASKDTHGRSPLHF | TGTGCCAGCAAGGACACTCATGGGCGTTCACCCCTCCACTTT
TRBJ2-1 | . | . | TRBV6-1 | CASSELSSPPYNEQFF | TGTGCCAGCAGTGAATTGTCGAGCCCACCTTACAATGAGCAGTTCTTC
TRBJ2-2 | . | . | TRBV4-1 | CASSRGLDNSNTGELFF | TGCGCCAGCAGCCGGGGACTGGACAACTCGAACACCGGGGAGCTGTTTTTT
TRBJ2-7 | . | . | TRBV25-1 | CASGIQGFEQYF | TGTGCCAGCGGAATACAGGGTTTCGAGCAGTACTTC
TRBJ2-5 | . | . | TRBV7-2 | CASSSQETQYF | TGTGCCAGCAGCTCGCAAGAGACCCAGTACTTC
TRBJ1-5 | . | . | TRBV19 | CASSRNDRRRIYSNQPQHF | TGTGCCAGTAGTAGAAACGACAGGAGGAGGATCTATAGCAATCAGCCCCAGCATTTT
TRBJ1-2 | . | . | TRBV9 | CASRAGLYGYTF | TGTGCCAGCAGGGCGGGTCTCTATGGCTACACCTTC
TRBJ2-7 | . | . | TRBV9 | CASSPYPWASYEQYF | TGTGCCAGCAGCCCCTACCCATGGGCTTCTTACGAGCAGTACTTC
TRBJ2-4 | . | . | TRBV27 | CATQGESKNIQYF | TGTGCCACCCAGGGTGAATCCAAAAACATTCAGTACTTC
TRBJ2-1 | . | . | TRBV14 | CASSHPSRSPYNEQFF | TGTGCCAGCAGCCATCCTAGCAGATCTCCCTACAATGAGCAGTTCTTC
TRBJ1-5 | . | TRBD1 | TRBV7-9 | CASSLAGTGPQPQHF | TGTGCCAGCAGCTTAGCAGGGACAGGGCCCCAGCCCCAGCATTTT
TRBJ1-1 | . | TRBD1 | TRBV4-3 | CASSLRVSGGGEAFF | TGCGCCAGCAGCTTAAGGGTTTCAGGGGGCGGTGAAGCTTTCTTT
TRBJ2-7 | . | . | TRBV7-2 | CASSLPHAGDSYEQYF | TGTGCCAGCAGCTTACCCCATGCAGGCGATTCCTACGAGCAGTACTTC
TRBJ1-6 | . | . | TRBV5-1 | CASSLGPAGISPLHF | TGCGCCAGCAGCTTGGGGCCGGCAGGAATTTCCCCCCTCCACTTT
TRBJ2-5 | once | TRBD2 | TRBV19 | CASTGGSDQETQYF | TGTGCCAGTACGGGCGGGAGCGACCAAGAGACCCAGTACTTC